This entry describes one TCR beta chain. Its matching antigen is unknown. It was with a sample-barcoded 5' primer and a J-beta primer mix that a second PCR of about 6 to 11 cycles was run. TCRdb ran MiXCR on the 5' RACE reads and lists one entry per CDR3 protein. This table holds about 830,000 distinct CDR3 sequences, about three fifths found once. The data belong to a study of blood T cells in healthy people across ages. Study-wide points: Both higher diversity and more naive CD4+ cells marked long-lived donors when set against aged donors.

The V end lost 5 bases, the J end lost 4 bases, and 9 bases lay between the germline ends. Germline values: CDR1 GTSNPN, CDR2 SVGIG (reference sequence). This CDR3 region has 12 residues. The clonotype comes from a man aged 25-40 years in good health. The J gene is TRBJ2-1, the V gene TRBV30; D may correspond to TRBD1 or TRBD2 (5 bases each). Sequencing was performed on blood. CDR3 in amino acids: CAWGGSYNEQFF. CDR3 nucleotide sequence: TGTGCCTGGGGGGGTAGTTACAATGAGCAGTTCTTC.